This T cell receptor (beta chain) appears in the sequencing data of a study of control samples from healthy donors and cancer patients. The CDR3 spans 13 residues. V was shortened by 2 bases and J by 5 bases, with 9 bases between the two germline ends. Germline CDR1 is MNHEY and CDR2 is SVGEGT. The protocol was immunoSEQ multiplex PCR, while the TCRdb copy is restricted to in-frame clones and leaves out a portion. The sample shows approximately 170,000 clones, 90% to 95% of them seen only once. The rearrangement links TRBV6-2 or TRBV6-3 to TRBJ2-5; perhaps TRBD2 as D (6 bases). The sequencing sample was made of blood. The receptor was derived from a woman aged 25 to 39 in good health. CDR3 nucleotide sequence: TGTGCCAGCAGTTACAGCGGAGGGGAGACCCAGTACTTC. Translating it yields CASSYSGGETQYF.